Below are 28 T cell receptor beta chains sequenced from a single sample in a study of early T cells in non-severe SARS-CoV-2 infection. TCRdb reanalysed the 5' RACE reads using MiXCR and keeps one entry per CDR3 protein. The top ten clones hold about 8.3% of a sample with about 66,000 distinct CDR3 sequences, less than 15% of them seen once. Material: whole blood. The receptor source for this set is an adult who was a healthcare worker with PCR-confirmed SARS-CoV-2 infection or an uninfected control (not recorded which).

This clonotype was seen only a few times. The CDR3 DNA is TGCAGTGCGGGAAGACAGGGGGGATACTATGGCTACACCTTC. Amino acid sequence: CSAGRQGGYYGYTF. This chain links TRBV20-1 with TRBJ1-2; 9 nucleotides match TRBD1. The CDR3 runs 14 residues. With 6 bases clipped from V and 3 bases from J, the junction kept 8 bases outside the gene matches. In germline, CDR1 is DFQATT, CDR2 SNEGSKA (reference sequence).

V gene TRBV6-2 or TRBV6-3 combines with J gene TRBJ2-7; no firm D call. Trimming shortened V by 4 bases and J by 0 bases, and 4 bases separated the two germline ends. CDR1 MNHEY and CDR2 SVGEGT come from the germline V gene. The CDR3 extends over 12 amino acids. CDR3 region: CASSWDSYEQYF. CDR3 coding DNA: TGTGCCAGCAGTTGGGACTCCTACGAGCAGTACTTC.

This clonotype was counted many times. The genes are TRBV24-1 and TRBJ2-3; tentative D call: TRBD2 (5 bases). The CDR3 consists of 15 residues. V was cut by 0 bases and J by 3 bases, with 9 bases left in between. Looked up from germline, CDR1 is KGHDR and CDR2 is SFDVKD. The CDR3 protein is CATSDLQDSTDTQYF. Here the CDR3 DNA reads TGTGCCACCAGTGATTTGCAGGACTCTACAGATACGCAGTATTTT.

The V and J genes are TRBV29-1 and TRBJ2-4, with D tentatively TRBD2 (5 bases). V lost 6 bases, J lost 8 bases, and 14 bases lay in between. Looked up from germline, CDR1 is SQVTM and CDR2 is ANQGSEA. There are 12 residues in the CDR3. The CDR3 spells CSVEDPRDIQYF. DNA of the CDR3: TGCAGCGTGGAGGACCCGAGGGACATTCAGTACTTC.

In its sample, this clonotype was seen many times. The genes are TRBV29-1 and TRBJ2-5, with 7 bases that match TRBD1. This CDR3 spans 14 amino acids. Germline loops: CDR1 SQVTM, CDR2 ANQGSEA. The junction had 13 bases not matched to a gene; V was cut back by 7 bases and J by 5 bases. The chain's CDR3 is CSADGQGVLETQYF. The CDR3 bases are TGCAGCGCCGATGGCCAGGGGGTTTTGGAGACCCAGTACTTC.

This clonotype was observed a handful of times. The V and J genes are TRBV11-2 and TRBJ1-4; perhaps TRBD1 as D (5 bases). Germline lookup yields CDR1 SGHAT and CDR2 FQNNGV. The length of the CDR3 is 15 residues. Trimming pared 0 bases from V and 7 bases from J, leaving 12 bases between. CDR3 nucleotide sequence: TGTGCCAGCAGCTTAGAGGGAGGGGTTGGTGAAAAACTGTTTTTT. Translated: CASSLEGGVGEKLFF.

The chain combines TRBV7-8 with TRBJ2-1; 7 nucleotides align to TRBD2. This CDR3 is 16 amino acids long. Trimming removed 5 bases from V and 0 bases from J; junction bases left unmatched: 7. From germline, CDR1 is SGHVS and CDR2 FQNEAQ. CDR3 bases: TGTGCCAGCAGCCCCAGGCGGGGGAGCTCCTACAATGAGCAGTTCTTC. The encoded protein is CASSPRRGSSYNEQFF.

Ten or more counts support this clonotype. The chain has TRBV19 and TRBJ1-5; unclear D gene. V lost 3 bases and J 1 base, leaving 19 bases between the germline ends. The CDR3 extends over 18 amino acids. Germline values: CDR1 LNHDA, CDR2 SQIVND (reference sequence). The chain's CDR3 is CASSILAAPPSSNQPQHF. As DNA, the CDR3 is TGTGCCAGTAGTATCTTGGCAGCCCCACCGTCGAGCAATCAGCCCCAGCATTTT. The variable domain in full, completed from reference TRBV19 and TRBJ1-5, reads DGGITQSPKYLFRKEGQNVTLSCEQNLNHDAMYWYRQDPGQGLRLIYYSQIVNDFQKGDIAEGYSVSREKKESFPLTVTSAQKNPTAFYLCASSILAAPPSSNQPQHFGDGTRLSIL.

Ten or more counts support this clonotype. V gene TRBV6-5 combines with J gene TRBJ1-2; 9 bases map to TRBD1. V dropped 6 bases and J dropped 4; count of bases not matched to a gene: 15. Per germline, CDR1 MNHEY and CDR2 SVGAGI. This CDR3 comprises 17 residues. CDR3 protein: CASSRRLTGGLGYGYTF. The CDR3 DNA follows: TGTGCCAGCAGCCGTAGACTAACAGGGGGCTTAGGCTATGGCTACACCTTC.

The chain employs TRBV11-3 and TRBJ2-1; D call uncertain. The CDR3 is 15 residues long. The V gene lost 2 bases and the J gene lost 5 bases, with 13 bases spanning the gap. Germline lookup yields CDR1 SGHNT and CDR2 YENEEA. The CDR3 nucleotides read TGTGCCAGCAGCTTAATAGGGTCAGAACACAATGAGCAGTTCTTC. Translation gives CASSLIGSEHNEQFF.

For the CDR3, the DNA is TGTGCCAGCAGCCAAGTCACGGGGAAAGGGCTGTTTTTT. Protein product: CASSQVTGKGLFF. The chain employs TRBV3-1 and TRBJ2-2; D possibly corresponds to TRBD2 (5 bases). Germline V CDR1 and CDR2: LGHDT, YNNKEL (reference sequence). Trimming pared 1 base from V and 13 bases from J, leaving 13 bases between. The CDR3 is 13 residues long.

CDR3 sequence: CASSPMVGGRGETQYF. The CDR3 nucleotides read TGTGCCAGCAGCCCTATGGTGGGCGGGAGAGGAGAGACCCAGTACTTC. The chain is built from TRBV3-1 and TRBJ2-5; 7 bases agree with TRBD2. This CDR3 region has 16 residues. Trimming removed 4 bases from V and 4 bases from J; junction bases left unmatched: 12. CDR1 and CDR2 from the germline V gene are LGHDT and YNNKEL (reference sequence).

The V gene is TRBV6-6, the J gene TRBJ2-2; 10 bases fit TRBD2. The J segment lost 0 bases and the V segment lost 6 bases, leaving 4 bases of the junction unmatched. From germline, CDR1 is MNHNY and CDR2 SVGAGI (reference sequence). This CDR3 contains 16 residues. The CDR3 protein is CASRGLADANTGELFF. The CDR3 DNA reads TGTGCCAGCAGAGGACTAGCGGACGCGAACACCGGGGAGCTGTTTTTT.

This clonotype occurred many times. The chain uses TRBV7-9 and TRBJ2-7; D gene unclear. Germline V lookup: CDR1 SEHNR, CDR2 FQNEAQ (reference sequence). The CDR3 has 15 amino acids. The V end lost 3 bases, the J end lost 2 bases, and 14 bases lay between the germline ends. CDR3 loop: CASSFPGPRAYEQYF. In DNA form, the CDR3 reads TGTGCCAGCAGCTTTCCCGGGCCTAGAGCCTACGAGCAGTACTTC.

Note on this clonotype: A much larger clone differs from this one at a single base, so this may be a read error. V gene TRBV7-9 combines with J gene TRBJ2-3; D is perhaps TRBD1 (5 bases). Germline V gene lookup returns CDR1 SEHNR and CDR2 FQNEAQ (reference sequence). The CDR3 has 14 amino acids. The CDR3 DNA reads TGTACCAGCAGCGCCCGACAGTCCACAGATACGCAGTATTTT. Its translation is CTSSARQSTDTQYF.

This clonotype was seen many times. This rearrangement joins TRBV14 to TRBJ2-6, with D unresolved. The CDR3 has 13 amino acids. CDR1 and CDR2 from the germline V gene are SGHDN and FVKESK. Trimming removed 1 base at V and 2 bases at J, with 0 bases between. CDR3 protein: CASSQAGANVLTF. CDR3 nucleotides: TGTGCCAGCAGCCAAGCTGGGGCCAACGTCCTGACTTTC.

This clonotype occurred a few times. The rearrangement uses TRBV6-5 and TRBJ1-6, with 7 bases fitting TRBD1. The CDR3 consists of 13 residues. Germline trimming cut 6 bases from V and 10 bases from J; bases unmatched to any gene: 6. Germline V CDR1 and CDR2: MNHEY, SVGAGI. Written as DNA, the CDR3 is TGTGCCAGCAGCGTGACAGGGTACTCACCCCTCCACTTT. Translation gives CASSVTGYSPLHF.

The sample holds many counts of this clonotype. This chain joins TRBV9 and TRBJ2-3; D gene uncertain. V was clipped by 0 bases and J by 0 bases, with 11 bases between them. The CDR3 length is 16 residues. Germline values: CDR1 SGDLS, CDR2 YYNGEE. This chain's CDR3 is CASSVARSTSTDTQYF. The CDR3 DNA is TGTGCCAGCAGCGTAGCGCGGAGCACTAGCACAGATACGCAGTATTTT. Full variable domain (missing parts from reference TRBV9 and TRBJ2-3): DSGVTQTPKHLITATGQRVTLRCSPRSGDLSVYWYQQSLDQGLQFLIQYYNGEERAKGNILERFSAQQFPDLHSELNLSSLELGDSALYFCASSVARSTSTDTQYFGPGTRLTVL.

This clonotype was seen more than once but under ten times. In DNA, the CDR3 is TGTGCCAGCAGCCAAGGCCCAGTTGGGAGCTCCTACAATGAGCAGTTCTTC. Amino acid sequence: CASSQGPVGSSYNEQFF. The chain employs TRBV4-2 and TRBJ2-1; D might be TRBD2 (5 bases). The CDR3 contains 17 residues. V lost 1 base, J lost 0 bases, and 13 bases lay in between. Germline CDR1 is LGHNA and CDR2 is YNFKEQ.

This clonotype was seen many times. V gene TRBV7-3 combines with J gene TRBJ2-3; no reliable D call. Trimming removed 3 bases from V and 1 base from J, with 5 bases in between. CDR3 length equals 13 residues. Germline V CDR1 and CDR2: SGHTA, FQGTGA. DNA for the CDR3: TGTGCCAGCAGCTTCCGACGCACAGATACGCAGTATTTT. Encoded protein: CASSFRRTDTQYF.

V gene TRBV4-1 combines with J gene TRBJ2-7, with D possibly being TRBD1 or TRBD2 (6 bases each). This CDR3 spans 16 amino acids. V shed 3 bases and J shed 2 bases, with 17 bases lying between them. CDR1 MGHRA and CDR2 YSYEKL come from the germline V gene. The CDR3 spells CASSQSASGAPYEQYF. The CDR3 nucleotides read TGCGCCAGCAGCCAGAGCGCCTCGGGGGCTCCCTACGAGCAGTACTTC.

The chain joins TRBV19 to TRBJ1-5; D is uncertain. CDR3 length: 15 amino acids. V was trimmed by 8 bases and J by 0 bases, leaving 14 bases between them. The V gene's germline CDR1 is LNHDA and CDR2 SQIVND (reference sequence). The CDR3 DNA is TGTGCCAGTCAATTAACAGAGTATAGCAATCAGCCCCAGCATTTT. Translation: CASQLTEYSNQPQHF.

V usage is TRBV28 and J usage is TRBJ1-5; maybe TRBD1 (5 bases). Germline values: CDR1 MDHEN, CDR2 SYDVKM. The V gene lost 6 bases and the J gene lost 4 bases, with 7 bases spanning the gap. The CDR3 covers 12 residues. The CDR3 nucleotides read TGTGCCAGCAGGGAGGGGAATCAGCCCCAGCATTTT. It specifies CASREGNQPQHF.

The V call is TRBV11-2, the J call TRBJ2-7; D call uncertain. This CDR3 region has 11 residues. The V gene lost 5 bases and the J gene lost 4 bases, with 6 bases spanning the gap. The germline V gene has CDR1 SGHAT and CDR2 FQNNGV. CDR3: CASSRLYEQYF. The DNA of the CDR3 is TGTGCCAGCAGCCGTCTGTACGAGCAGTACTTC.

This clonotype has just a few counts. The rearrangement joins TRBV6-4 to TRBJ2-1, with 8 bases that match TRBD2. This CDR3 is built from 14 residues. CDR1 MRHNA and CDR2 SNTAGT come from the germline V gene. Trimming took 5 bases from V and 6 from J; bases not matched to a gene: 6. The CDR3 DNA reads as TGTGCCAGCAGTCCGGGACTAGGTTTCAATGAGCAGTTCTTC. Amino acid sequence: CASSPGLGFNEQFF.

The CDR3 loop is CATLGGRRTEAFF. The CDR3 DNA reads TGTGCCACCCTCGGGGGGAGAAGGACTGAAGCTTTCTTT. The V gene is TRBV28, the J gene TRBJ1-1, with a possible D match to TRBD1 (5 bases). The V gene's germline CDR1 is MDHEN and CDR2 SYDVKM. V lost 10 bases and J lost 5, with 17 bases in between. This CDR3 spans 13 amino acids.

The V call is TRBV28, the J call TRBJ1-1; TRBD1 aligns across 9 bases. V lost 6 bases and J lost 11; bases outside the gene matches: 7. This CDR3 comprises 12 residues. The germline V gene has CDR1 MDHEN and CDR2 SYDVKM. DNA for the CDR3: TGTGCCAGCAGGGATGGGGACAGGGCGGCTTTCTTT. This codes for CASRDGDRAAFF.

This clonotype occurred many times. The V and J genes are TRBV28 and TRBJ1-1; D is ambiguous. Trimming took 8 bases from V and 10 from J, leaving 17 bases between them. CDR3 size: 12 residues. CDR1 and CDR2 (germline): MDHEN, SYDVKM. DNA of the CDR3: TGTGCCAGCGGGAACCCCCTTGAACGAGCTTTCTTT. This translates into CASGNPLERAFF.